This T cell receptor beta chain was observed in a study of T cell responses to AZD1222 COVID-19 vaccine (dated by TCRdb to the early 2020s). Study-level background: AZD1222 recipients given second doses at about 4 weeks or at about 12 weeks were pooled, since spike-specific TCR depth and breadth were not found to differ between the two schedules. TCR sequencing was performed for over 230 trial participants, of whom around 200 were given two doses of AZD1222 and 26 were given two doses of MenACWY control vaccine. Trial participants were enrolled into age subgroups of 18-55, 56-69 and 70-plus years, which contained roughly 140, 27 and 60 TCR-sequenced participants, respectively. General conclusions and limits of the study: Nearly half of unique spike-specific TCRs reportedly recognized epitopes outside regions mutated in the B.1.351 and B.1.1.7 variants. No day 14 peak-response samples were available, so repertoires were characterized only after the peak T cell response. Spike-specific TCR breadth and depth rose significantly after two AZD1222 doses compared with day 0 and with MenACWY recipients. Only five or six AZD1222 recipients were SARS-CoV-2 seropositive at baseline, limiting conclusions about previously exposed vaccinees. The whole spike protein was spanned by vaccine-associated CD4 TCRs, and dominant responses were seen in regions 160-218 and 743-854. The 56-69-year group was small, and its depth increase did not reach significance, likely because of low power. Participants were mostly white British, with more females than males. The authors suggested clonal diversity may have been underestimated.

CDR1 and CDR2 were assigned from the germline V gene as SQVTM and ANQGSEA. V is cut by 3 bases and J by 0 bases, and the space between the germline ends is 11 bases. The CDR3 measures 14 amino acids from cysteine to phenylalanine. Just CDR3 DNA is preserved here, 42 bases in frame from base 1. In the paper's terms, the time point label means: baseline before first vaccination. Vaccinee samples were obtained from the UK trials COV001 and COV002, which included a single-blind randomized controlled phase 2/3 trial of AZD1222 (ChAdOx1 nCoV-19) in healthy adults. For TCRbeta chain sequencing, PBMC samples were collected from trial participants at day 0 and at day 28 after the second dose. In the case of this clone: It lacks a known antigen. The record has no base qualities; no much larger clone is one base away.

The CDR3 regions of human TCRbeta chains were subjected to immunosequencing. The paper's processing steps were these. Repertoire TCRs were checked for matches against a reference library of SARS-CoV-2-specific TCRs that had been generated using the MIRA antigen-specificity platform. Breadth was defined as the fraction of unique TCRs that were SARS-CoV-2-associated. Depth was defined as the fraction of total T cells that were SARS-CoV-2-associated. Using the MIRA data, each spike-specific TCR was mapped to the spike region that the TCR reacts to and placed in a CD4 or CD8 class. Log10-transformed breadth and depth values were compared by one-way ANOVA with Sidak's multiple comparisons tests. Here the immuneACCESS table is served through TCRdb, limited to in-frame sequences with V and J called. Missing clones are a known gap in these copies; in checked studies unresolved V genes cover under half, and the rest lacks a known reason. V, J and clone size reflect that table, while D and trimming were determined from the DNA. The sample contains about 150,000 clones, about 93% of them found a single time. The leading ten clones occupy around 5% of the sample.

The chain uses TRBV29-1 and TRBJ1-1, and the D gene may be TRBD1, 5 bases matching. This TCR was recovered from an adult in good health. The input for sequencing was peripheral blood, taken on day 0 of AZD1222 vaccination. For the CDR3, the sequence is CSVDSGGVNTEAFF. In nucleotide form, the sequence is TGCAGCGTTGACTCCGGGGGAGTGAACACTGAAGCTTTCTTT. This CDR3, with the reference TRBV29-1 and TRBJ1-1 proteins standing in past its ends, gives the full variable domain SAVISQKPSRDICQRGTSLTIQCQVDSQVTMMFWYRQQPGQSLTLIATANQGSEATYESGFVIDKFPISRPNLTFSTLTVSNMSPEDSSIYLCSVDSGGVNTEAFFGQGTRLTVV.